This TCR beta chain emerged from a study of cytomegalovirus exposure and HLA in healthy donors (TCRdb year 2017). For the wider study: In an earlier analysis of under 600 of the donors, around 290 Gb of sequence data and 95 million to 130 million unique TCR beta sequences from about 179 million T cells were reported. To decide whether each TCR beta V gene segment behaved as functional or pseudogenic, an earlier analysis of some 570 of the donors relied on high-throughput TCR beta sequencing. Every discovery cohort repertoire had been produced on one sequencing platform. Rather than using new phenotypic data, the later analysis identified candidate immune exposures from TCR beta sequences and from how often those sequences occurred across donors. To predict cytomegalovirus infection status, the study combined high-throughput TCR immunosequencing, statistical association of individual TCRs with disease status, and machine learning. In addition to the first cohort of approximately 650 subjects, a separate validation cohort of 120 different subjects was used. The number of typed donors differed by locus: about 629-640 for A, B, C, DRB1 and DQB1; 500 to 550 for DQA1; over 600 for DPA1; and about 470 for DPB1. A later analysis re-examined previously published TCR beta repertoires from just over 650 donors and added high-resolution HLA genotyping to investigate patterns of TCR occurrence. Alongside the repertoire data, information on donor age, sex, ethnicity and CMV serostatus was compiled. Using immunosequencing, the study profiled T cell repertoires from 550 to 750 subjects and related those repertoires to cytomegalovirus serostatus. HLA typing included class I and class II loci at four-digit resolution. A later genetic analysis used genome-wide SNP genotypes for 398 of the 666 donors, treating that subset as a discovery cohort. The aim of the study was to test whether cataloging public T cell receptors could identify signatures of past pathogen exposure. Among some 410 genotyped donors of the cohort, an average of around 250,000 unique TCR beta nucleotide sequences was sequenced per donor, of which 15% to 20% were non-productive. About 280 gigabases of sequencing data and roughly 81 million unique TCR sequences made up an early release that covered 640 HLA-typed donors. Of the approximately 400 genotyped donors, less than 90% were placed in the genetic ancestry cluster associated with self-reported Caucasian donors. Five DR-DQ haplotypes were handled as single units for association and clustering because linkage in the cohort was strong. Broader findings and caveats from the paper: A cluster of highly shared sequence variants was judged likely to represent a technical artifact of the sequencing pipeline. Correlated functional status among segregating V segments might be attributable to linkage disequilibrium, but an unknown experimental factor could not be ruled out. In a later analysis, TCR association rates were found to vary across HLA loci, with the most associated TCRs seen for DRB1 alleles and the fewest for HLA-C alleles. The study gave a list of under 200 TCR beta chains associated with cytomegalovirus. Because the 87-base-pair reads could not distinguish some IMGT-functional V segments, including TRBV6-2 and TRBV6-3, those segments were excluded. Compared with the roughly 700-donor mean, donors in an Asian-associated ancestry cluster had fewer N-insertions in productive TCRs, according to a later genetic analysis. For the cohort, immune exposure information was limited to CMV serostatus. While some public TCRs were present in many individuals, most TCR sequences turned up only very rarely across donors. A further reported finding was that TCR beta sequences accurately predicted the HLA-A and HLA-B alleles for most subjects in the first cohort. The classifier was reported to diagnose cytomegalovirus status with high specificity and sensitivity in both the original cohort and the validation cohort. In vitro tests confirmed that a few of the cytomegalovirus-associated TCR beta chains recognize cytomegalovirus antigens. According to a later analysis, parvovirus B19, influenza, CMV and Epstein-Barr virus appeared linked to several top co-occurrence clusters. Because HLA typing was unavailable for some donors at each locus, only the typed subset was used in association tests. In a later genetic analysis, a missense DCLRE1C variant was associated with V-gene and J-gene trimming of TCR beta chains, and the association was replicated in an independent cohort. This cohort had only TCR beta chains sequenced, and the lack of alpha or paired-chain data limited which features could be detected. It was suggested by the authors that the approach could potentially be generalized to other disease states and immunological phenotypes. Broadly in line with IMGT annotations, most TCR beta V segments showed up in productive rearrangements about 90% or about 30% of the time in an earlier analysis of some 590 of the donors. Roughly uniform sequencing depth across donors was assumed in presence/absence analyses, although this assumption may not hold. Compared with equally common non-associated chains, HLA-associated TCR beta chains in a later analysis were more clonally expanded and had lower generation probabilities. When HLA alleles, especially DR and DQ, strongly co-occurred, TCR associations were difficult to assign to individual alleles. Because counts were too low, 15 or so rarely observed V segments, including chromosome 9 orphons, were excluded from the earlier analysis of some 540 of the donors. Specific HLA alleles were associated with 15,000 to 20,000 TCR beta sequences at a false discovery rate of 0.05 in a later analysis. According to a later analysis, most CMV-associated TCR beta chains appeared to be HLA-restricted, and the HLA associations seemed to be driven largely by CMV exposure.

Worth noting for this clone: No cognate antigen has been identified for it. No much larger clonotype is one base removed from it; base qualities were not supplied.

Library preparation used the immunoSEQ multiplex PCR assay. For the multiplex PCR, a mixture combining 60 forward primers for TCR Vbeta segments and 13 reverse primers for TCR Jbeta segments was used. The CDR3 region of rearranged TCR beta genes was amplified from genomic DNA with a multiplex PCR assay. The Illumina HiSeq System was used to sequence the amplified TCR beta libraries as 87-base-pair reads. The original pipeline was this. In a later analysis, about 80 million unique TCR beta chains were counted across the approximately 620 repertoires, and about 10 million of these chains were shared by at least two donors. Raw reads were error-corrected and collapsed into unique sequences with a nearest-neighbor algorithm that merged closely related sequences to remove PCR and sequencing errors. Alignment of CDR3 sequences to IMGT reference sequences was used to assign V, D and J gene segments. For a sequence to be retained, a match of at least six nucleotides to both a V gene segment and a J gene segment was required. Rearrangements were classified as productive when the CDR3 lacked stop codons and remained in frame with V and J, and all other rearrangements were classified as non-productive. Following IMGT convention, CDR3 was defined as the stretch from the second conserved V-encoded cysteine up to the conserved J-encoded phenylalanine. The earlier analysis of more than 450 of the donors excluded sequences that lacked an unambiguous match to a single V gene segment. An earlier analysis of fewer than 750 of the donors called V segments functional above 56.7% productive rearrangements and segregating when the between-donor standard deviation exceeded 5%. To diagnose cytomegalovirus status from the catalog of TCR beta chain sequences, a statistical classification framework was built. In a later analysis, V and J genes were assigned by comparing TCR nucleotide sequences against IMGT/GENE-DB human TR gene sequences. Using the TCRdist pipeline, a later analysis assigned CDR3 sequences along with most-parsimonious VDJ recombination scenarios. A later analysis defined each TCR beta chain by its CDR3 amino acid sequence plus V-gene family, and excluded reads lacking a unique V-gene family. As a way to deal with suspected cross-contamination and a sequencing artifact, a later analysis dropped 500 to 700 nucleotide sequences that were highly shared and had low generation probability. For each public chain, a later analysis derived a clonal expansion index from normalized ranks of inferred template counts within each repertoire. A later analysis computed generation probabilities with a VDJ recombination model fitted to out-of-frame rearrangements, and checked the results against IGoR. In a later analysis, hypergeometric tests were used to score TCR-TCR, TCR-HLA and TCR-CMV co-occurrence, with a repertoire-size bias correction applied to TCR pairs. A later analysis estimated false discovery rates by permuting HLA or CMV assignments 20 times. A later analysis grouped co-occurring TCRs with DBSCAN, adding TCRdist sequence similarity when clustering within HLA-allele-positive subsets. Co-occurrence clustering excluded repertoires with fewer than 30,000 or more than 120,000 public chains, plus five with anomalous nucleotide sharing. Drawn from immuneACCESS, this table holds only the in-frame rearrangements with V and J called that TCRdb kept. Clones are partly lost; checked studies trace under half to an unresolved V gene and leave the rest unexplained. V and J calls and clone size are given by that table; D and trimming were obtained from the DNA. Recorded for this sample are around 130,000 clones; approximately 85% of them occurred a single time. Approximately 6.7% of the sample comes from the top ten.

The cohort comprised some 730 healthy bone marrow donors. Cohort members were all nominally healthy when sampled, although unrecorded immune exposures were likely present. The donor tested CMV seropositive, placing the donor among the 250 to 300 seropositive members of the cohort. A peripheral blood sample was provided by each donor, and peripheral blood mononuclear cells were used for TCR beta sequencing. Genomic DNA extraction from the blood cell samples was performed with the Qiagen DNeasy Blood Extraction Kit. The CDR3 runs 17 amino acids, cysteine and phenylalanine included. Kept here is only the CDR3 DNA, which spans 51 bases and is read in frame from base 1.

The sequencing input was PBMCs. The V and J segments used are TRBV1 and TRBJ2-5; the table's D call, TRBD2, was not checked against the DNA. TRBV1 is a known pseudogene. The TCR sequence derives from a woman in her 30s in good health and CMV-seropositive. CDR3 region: CTSSQVWTPAGGQTQYF. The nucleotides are TGCACCAGCAGCCAAGTTTGGACCCCGGCGGGGGGACAGACCCAGTACTTC.